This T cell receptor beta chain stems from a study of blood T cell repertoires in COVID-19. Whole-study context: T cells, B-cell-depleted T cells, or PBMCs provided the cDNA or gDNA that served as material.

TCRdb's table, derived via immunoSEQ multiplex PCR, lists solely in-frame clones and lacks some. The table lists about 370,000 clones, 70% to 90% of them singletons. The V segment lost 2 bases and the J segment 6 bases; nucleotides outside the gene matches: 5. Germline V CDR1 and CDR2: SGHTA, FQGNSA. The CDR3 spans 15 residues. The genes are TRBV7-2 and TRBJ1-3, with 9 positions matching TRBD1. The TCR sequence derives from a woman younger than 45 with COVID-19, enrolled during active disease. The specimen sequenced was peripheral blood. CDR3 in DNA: TGTGCCAGCAGCTTAAATACAGGGGGCAAAAACACCATATATTTT. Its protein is CASSLNTGGKNTIYF.